This TCR beta chain emerged from a study of blood T cell repertoires in COVID-19. For the study at large: Whether acute or convalescent, the COVID-19 samples came from the United States, Italy and Spain. The cDNA or gDNA used as material had been derived from T cells, B-cell-depleted T cells, or PBMCs.

Per the original methods: Counts of nucleated cells, estimated from reference gene primer amplification, were obtained. Clones were sequenced by immunoSEQ multiplex PCR, and TCRdb holds only the in-frame ones, with some missing. V and J calls and clone size follow that table, whereas D and trimming were derived from the DNA. The sample lists 100,000 to 150,000 clones, about four fifths occurring once. CDR3 length: 13 residues. V was cut by 7 bases and J by 4 bases, with 13 bases left in between. Germline CDR1 reads SGHRS; CDR2 reads YFSETQ. The TCR was taken from a man in his 60s with active or convalescent COVID-19. Source material: peripheral blood. The chain is built from TRBV5-1 and TRBJ2-3, with D maybe TRBD2 (7 bases). CDR3 loop: CASDEGGSDTQYF. As DNA, the CDR3 is TGCGCCAGCGATGAGGGGGGGTCAGATACGCAGTATTTT.